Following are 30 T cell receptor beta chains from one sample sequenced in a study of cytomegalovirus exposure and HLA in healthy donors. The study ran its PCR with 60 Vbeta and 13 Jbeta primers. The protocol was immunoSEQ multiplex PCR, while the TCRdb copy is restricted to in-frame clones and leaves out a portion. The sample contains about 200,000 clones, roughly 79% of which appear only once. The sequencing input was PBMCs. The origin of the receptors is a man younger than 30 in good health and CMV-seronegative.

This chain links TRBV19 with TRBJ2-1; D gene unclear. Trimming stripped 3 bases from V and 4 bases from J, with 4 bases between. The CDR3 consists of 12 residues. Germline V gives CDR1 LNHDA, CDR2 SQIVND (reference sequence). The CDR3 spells CASSMRYNEQFF. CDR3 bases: TGTGCCAGTAGTATGAGATACAATGAGCAGTTCTTC.

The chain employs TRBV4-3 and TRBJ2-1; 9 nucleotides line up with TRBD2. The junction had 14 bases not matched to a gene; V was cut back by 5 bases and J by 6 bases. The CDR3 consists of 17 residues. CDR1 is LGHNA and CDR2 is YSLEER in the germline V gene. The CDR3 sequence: CASSSEVSAGGGNEQFF. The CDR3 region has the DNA TGCGCCAGCAGCTCCGAAGTCTCCGCGGGGGGGGGCAATGAGCAGTTCTTC.

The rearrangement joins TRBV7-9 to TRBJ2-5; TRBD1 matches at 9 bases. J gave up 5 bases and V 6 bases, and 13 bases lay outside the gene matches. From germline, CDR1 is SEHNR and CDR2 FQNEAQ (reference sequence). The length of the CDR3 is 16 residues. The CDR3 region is CASSPQTGGGLETQYF. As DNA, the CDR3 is TGTGCCAGCAGTCCACAAACAGGGGGCGGCTTGGAGACCCAGTACTTC.

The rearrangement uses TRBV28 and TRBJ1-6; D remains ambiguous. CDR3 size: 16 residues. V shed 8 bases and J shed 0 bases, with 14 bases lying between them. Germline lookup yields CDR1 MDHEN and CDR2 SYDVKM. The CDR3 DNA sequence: TGTGCCAGCTCCCCCCTGGAGAGCTCCTATAATTCACCCCTCCACTTT. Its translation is CASSPLESSYNSPLHF. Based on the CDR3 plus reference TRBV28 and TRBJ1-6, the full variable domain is DVKVTQSSRYLVKRTGEKVFLECVQDMDHENMFWYRQDPGLGLRLIYFSYDVKMKEKGDIPEGYSVSREKKERFSLILESASTNQTSMYLCASSPLESSYNSPLHFGNGTRLTVT.

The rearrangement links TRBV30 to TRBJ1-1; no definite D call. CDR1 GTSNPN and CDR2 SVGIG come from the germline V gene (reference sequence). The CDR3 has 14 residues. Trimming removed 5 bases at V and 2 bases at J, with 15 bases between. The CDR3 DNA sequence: TGTGCCTGGTTTCGATCGGGGATCAACACTGAAGCTTTCTTT. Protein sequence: CAWFRSGINTEAFF.

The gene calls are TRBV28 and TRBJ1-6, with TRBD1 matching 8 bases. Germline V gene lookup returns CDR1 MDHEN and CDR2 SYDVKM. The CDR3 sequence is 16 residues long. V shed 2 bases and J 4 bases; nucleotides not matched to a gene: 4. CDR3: CASSLGTGTYNSPLHF. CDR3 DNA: TGTGCCAGCAGTTTAGGGACAGGCACATATAATTCACCCCTCCACTTT. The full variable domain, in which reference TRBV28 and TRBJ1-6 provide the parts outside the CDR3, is DVKVTQSSRYLVKRTGEKVFLECVQDMDHENMFWYRQDPGLGLRLIYFSYDVKMKEKGDIPEGYSVSREKKERFSLILESASTNQTSMYLCASSLGTGTYNSPLHFGNGTRLTVT.

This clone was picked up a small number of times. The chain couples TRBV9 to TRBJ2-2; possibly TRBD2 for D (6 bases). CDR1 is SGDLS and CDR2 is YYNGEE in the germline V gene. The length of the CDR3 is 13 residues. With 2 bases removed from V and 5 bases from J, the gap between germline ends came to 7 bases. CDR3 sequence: CASSVGGTGELFF. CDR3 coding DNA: TGTGCCAGCAGCGTCGGGGGTACCGGGGAGCTGTTTTTT.

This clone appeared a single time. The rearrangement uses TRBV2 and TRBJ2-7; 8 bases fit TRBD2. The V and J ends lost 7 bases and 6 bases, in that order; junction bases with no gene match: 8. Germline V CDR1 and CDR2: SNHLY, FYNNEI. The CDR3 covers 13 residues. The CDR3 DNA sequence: TGTGCCAGCACACAGCGGGAGAGAGGCGAGCAGTACTTC. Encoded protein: CASTQRERGEQYF. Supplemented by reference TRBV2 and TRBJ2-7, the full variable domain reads EPEVTQTPSHQVTQMGQEVILRCVPISNHLYFYWYRQILGQKVEFLVSFYNNEISEKSEIFDDQFSVERPDGSNFTLKIRSTKLEDSAMYFCASTQRERGEQYFGPGTRLTVT.

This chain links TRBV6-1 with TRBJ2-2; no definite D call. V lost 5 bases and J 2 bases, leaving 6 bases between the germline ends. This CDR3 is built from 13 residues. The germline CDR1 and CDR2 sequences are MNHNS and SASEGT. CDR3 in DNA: TGTGCCAGCAGTTGGGCTAACACCGGGGAGCTGTTTTTT. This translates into CASSWANTGELFF.

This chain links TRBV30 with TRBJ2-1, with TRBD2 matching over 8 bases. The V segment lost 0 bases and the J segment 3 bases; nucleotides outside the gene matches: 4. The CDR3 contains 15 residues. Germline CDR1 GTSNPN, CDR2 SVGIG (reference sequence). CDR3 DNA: TGTGCCTGGAGTGTAACTAGCGGACTCTACAATGAGCAGTTCTTC. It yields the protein CAWSVTSGLYNEQFF.

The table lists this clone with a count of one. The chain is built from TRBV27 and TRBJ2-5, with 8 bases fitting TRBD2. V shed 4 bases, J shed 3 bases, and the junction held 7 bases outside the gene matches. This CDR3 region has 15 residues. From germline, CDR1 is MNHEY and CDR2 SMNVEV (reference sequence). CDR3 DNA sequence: TGTGCCAGCAGTTACTCCAACGGGGGGGAAGAGACCCAGTACTTC. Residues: CASSYSNGGEETQYF.

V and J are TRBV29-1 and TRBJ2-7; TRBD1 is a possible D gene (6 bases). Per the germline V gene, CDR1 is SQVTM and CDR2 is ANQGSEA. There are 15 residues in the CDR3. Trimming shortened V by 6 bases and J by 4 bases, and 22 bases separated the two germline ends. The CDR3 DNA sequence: TGCAGCGTCCCAGGGGAACCCACCCCAATGTACGAGCAGTACTTC. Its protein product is CSVPGEPTPMYEQYF.

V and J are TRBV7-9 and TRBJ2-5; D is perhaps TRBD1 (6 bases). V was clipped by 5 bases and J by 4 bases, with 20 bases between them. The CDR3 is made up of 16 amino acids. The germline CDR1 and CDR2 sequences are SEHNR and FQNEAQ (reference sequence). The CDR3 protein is CASSRPLQGLGETQYF. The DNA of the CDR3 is TGTGCCAGCAGCCGCCCGTTGCAGGGGCTAGGAGAGACCCAGTACTTC.

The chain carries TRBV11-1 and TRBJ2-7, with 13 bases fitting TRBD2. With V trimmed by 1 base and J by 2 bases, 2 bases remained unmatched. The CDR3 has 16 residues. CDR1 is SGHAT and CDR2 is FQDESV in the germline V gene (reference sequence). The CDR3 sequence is CASSLGGTSGTYEQYF. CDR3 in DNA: TGTGCCAGCAGCTTAGGGGGGACTAGCGGGACCTACGAGCAGTACTTC.

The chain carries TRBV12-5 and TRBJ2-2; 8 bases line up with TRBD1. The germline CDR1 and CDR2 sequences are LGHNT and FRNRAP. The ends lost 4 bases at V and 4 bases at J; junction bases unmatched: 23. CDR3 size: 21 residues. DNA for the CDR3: TGTGCTAGTGGTTCCACCGGGACAGGTTCGAGAGCCATCGAAGCCACCGGGGAGCTGTTTTTT. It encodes CASGSTGTGSRAIEATGELFF.

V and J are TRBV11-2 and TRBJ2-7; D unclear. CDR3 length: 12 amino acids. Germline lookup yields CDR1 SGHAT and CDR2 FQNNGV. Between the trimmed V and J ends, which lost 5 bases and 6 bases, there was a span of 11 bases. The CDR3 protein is CASSTIFGEQYF. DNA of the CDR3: TGTGCCAGCAGCACCATCTTCGGCGAGCAGTACTTC. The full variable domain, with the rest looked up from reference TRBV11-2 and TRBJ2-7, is EAGVAQSPRYKIIEKRQSVAFWCNPISGHATLYWYQQILGQGPKLLIQFQNNGVVDDSQLPKDRFSAERLKGVDSTLKIQPAKLEDSAVYLCASSTIFGEQYFGPGTRLTVT.

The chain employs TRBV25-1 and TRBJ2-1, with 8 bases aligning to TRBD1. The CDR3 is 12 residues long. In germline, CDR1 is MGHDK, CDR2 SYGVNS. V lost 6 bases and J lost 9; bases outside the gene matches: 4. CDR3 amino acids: CASRTGAGEQFF. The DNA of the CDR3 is TGTGCCAGCAGGACAGGGGCGGGTGAGCAGTTCTTC.

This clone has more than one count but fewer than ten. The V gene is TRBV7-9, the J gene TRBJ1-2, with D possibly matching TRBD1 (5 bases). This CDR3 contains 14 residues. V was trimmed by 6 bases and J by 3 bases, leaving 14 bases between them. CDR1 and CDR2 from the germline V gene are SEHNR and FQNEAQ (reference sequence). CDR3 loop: CASRPQGRDYGYTF. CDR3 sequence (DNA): TGTGCCAGCAGGCCTCAGGGTAGGGACTATGGCTACACCTTC.

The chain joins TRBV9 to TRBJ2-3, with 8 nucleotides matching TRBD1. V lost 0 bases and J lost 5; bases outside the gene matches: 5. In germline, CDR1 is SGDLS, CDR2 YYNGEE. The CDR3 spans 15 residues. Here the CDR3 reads CASSVGQGAEDTQYF. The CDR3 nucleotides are TGTGCCAGCAGCGTAGGGCAGGGGGCCGAAGATACGCAGTATTTT.

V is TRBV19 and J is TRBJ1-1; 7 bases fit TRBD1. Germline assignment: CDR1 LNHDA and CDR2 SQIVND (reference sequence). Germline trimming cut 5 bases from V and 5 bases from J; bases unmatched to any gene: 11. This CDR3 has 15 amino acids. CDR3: CASSAQGRRSTEAFF. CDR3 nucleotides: TGTGCCAGTAGTGCACAGGGGCGGAGGAGTACTGAAGCTTTCTTT.

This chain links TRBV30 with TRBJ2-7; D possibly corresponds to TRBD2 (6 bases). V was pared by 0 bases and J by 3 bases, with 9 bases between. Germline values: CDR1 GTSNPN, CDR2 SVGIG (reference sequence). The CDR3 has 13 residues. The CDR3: CAWSVGGGYEQYF. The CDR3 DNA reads TGTGCCTGGAGTGTGGGGGGAGGCTACGAGCAGTACTTC.

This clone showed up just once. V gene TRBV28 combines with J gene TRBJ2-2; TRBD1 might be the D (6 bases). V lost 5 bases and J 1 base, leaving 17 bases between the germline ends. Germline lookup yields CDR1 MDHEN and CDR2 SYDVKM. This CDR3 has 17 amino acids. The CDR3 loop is CASSPRGQGMNTGELFF. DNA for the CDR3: TGTGCCAGCAGTCCCCGCGGGCAGGGGATGAACACCGGGGAGCTGTTTTTT. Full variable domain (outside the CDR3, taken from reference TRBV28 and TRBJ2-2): DVKVTQSSRYLVKRTGEKVFLECVQDMDHENMFWYRQDPGLGLRLIYFSYDVKMKEKGDIPEGYSVSREKKERFSLILESASTNQTSMYLCASSPRGQGMNTGELFFGEGSRLTVL.

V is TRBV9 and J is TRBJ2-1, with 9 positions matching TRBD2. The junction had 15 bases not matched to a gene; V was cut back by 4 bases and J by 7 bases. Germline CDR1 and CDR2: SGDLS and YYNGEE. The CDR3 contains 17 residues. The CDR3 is CASSIWEIAGAPNEQFF. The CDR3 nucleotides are TGTGCCAGCAGCATATGGGAGATAGCGGGGGCCCCGAATGAGCAGTTCTTC.

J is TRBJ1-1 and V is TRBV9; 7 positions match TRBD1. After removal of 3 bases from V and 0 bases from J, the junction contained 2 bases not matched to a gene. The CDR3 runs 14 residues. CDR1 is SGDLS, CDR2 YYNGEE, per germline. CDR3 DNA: TGTGCCAGCAGCGCGGGACAGCTGAACACTGAAGCTTTCTTT. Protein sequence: CASSAGQLNTEAFF.

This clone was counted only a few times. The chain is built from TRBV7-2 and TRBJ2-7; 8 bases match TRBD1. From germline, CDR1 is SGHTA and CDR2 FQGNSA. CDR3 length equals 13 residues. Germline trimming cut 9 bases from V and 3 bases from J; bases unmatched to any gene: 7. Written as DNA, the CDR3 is TGTGCCAGTGGACAGGGTAATAGCTACGAGCAGTACTTC. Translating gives CASGQGNSYEQYF.

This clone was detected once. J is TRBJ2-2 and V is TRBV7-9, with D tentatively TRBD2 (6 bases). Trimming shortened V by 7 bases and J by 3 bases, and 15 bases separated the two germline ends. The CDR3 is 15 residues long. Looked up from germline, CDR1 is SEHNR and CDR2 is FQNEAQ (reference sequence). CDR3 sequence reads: CASTPQWRDTGELFF. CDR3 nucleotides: TGTGCCAGCACCCCCCAATGGAGGGACACCGGGGAGCTGTTTTTT.

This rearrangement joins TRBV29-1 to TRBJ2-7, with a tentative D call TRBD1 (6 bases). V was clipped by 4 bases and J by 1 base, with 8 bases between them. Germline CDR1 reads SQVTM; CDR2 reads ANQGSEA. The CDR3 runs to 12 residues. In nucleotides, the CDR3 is TGCAGCGTTGGGGGGCAATCCTACGAGCAGTACTTC. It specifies CSVGGQSYEQYF.

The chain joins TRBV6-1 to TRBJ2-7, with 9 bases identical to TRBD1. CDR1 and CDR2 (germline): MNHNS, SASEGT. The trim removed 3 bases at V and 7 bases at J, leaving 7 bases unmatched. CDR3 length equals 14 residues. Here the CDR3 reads CASSEGTGIWEQYF. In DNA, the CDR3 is TGTGCCAGCAGTGAGGGGACAGGGATTTGGGAGCAGTACTTC.

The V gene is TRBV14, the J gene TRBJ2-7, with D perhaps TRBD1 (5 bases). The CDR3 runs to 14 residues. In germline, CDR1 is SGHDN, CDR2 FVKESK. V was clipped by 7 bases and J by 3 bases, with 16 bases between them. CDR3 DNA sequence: TGTGCCAGCAATCCCACAGGACAAAACTACGAGCAGTACTTC. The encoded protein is CASNPTGQNYEQYF.

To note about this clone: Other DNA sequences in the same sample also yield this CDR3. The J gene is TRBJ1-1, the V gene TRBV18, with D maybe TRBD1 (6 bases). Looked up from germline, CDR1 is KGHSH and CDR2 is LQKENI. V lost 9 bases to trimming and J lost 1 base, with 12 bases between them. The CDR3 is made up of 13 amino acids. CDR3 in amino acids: CASSIQGNTEAFF. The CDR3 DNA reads TGTGCCAGTTCCATACAGGGGAACACTGAAGCTTTCTTT. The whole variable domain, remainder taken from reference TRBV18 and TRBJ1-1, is NAGVMQNPRHLVRRRGQEARLRCSPMKGHSHVYWYRQLPEEGLKFMVYLQKENIIDESGMPKERFSAEFPKEGPSILRIQQVVRGDSAAYFCASSIQGNTEAFFGQGTRLTVV.